This T cell receptor beta chain was recorded in a study of CD8 T cells in ankylosing spondylitis. Study results and limitations: Roughly 8 highly homologous variants made up a TCR beta motif, and this motif appeared characteristic of ankylosing spondylitis blood.

TCRdb processed the 5' RACE reads anew with MiXCR; each CDR3 protein has one entry. In the table there are approximately 350,000 distinct CDR3 sequences, more than 20% of which are singletons. A note on this clonotype: Its antigen is unknown.

Germline V gene data show CDR1 as ENHRY and CDR2 as SYGVKD. The J segment lost 6 bases and the V segment lost 3 bases, leaving 8 bases of the junction unmatched. The CDR3 is 16 residues long. The genes are TRBV10-3 and TRBJ2-1; 10 bases match TRBD2. Specimen: blood, either unsorted or a sorted T cell fraction (not recorded which). The TCR originated in a male donor with ankylosing spondylitis or in good health (not recorded which). The CDR3 region is CAISDQSGGAGNEQFF. Written as DNA, the CDR3 is TGTGCCATCAGTGACCAAAGCGGGGGGGCCGGCAATGAGCAGTTCTTC.